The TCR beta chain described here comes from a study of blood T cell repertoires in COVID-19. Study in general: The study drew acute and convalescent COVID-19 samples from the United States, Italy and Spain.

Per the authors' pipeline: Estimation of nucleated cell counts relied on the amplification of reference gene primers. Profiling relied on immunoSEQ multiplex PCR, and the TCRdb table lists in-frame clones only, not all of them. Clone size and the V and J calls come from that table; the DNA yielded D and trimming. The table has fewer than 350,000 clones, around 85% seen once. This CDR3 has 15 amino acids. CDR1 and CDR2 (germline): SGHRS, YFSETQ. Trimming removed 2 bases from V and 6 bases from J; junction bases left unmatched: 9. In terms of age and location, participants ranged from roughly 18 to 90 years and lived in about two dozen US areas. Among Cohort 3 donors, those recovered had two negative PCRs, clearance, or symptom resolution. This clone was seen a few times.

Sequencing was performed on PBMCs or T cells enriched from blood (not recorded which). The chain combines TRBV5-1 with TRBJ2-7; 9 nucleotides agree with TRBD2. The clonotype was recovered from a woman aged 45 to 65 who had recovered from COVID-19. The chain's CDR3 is CASSFIAGVGAEQYF. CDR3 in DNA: TGCGCCAGCAGCTTTATAGCGGGAGTAGGGGCCGAGCAGTACTTC. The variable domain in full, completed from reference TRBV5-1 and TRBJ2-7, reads KAGVTQTPRYLIKTRGQQVTLSCSPISGHRSVSWYQQTPGQGLQFLFEYFSETQRNKGNFPGRFSGRQFSNSRSEMNVSTLELGDSALYLCASSFIAGVGAEQYFGPGTRLTVT.